The present entry profiles one TCR beta chain with its context. These data come from a study of blood T cell repertoires in COVID-19. At the level of the study: Researchers got acute and convalescent COVID-19 samples from the United States, Italy and Spain.

The protocol was immunoSEQ multiplex PCR, while the TCRdb copy is restricted to in-frame clones and leaves out a portion. The sample includes around 250,000 clones, about 86% of them seen just once. There are 15 residues in the CDR3. Germline values: CDR1 LGHDT, CDR2 YNNKEL (reference sequence). Trimming removed 1 base from V and 7 bases from J, with 17 bases in between. Input material: peripheral blood. The source of this sequence is an elderly man with acute or convalescent COVID-19. The chain combines TRBV3-1 (or the pseudogene TRBV3-2) with TRBJ2-7; no clear D. Written as DNA, the CDR3 is TGTGCCAGCAGCCAAGGCCTACCTAACTCGGGTGAGCAGTACTTC. This encodes CASSQGLPNSGEQYF.